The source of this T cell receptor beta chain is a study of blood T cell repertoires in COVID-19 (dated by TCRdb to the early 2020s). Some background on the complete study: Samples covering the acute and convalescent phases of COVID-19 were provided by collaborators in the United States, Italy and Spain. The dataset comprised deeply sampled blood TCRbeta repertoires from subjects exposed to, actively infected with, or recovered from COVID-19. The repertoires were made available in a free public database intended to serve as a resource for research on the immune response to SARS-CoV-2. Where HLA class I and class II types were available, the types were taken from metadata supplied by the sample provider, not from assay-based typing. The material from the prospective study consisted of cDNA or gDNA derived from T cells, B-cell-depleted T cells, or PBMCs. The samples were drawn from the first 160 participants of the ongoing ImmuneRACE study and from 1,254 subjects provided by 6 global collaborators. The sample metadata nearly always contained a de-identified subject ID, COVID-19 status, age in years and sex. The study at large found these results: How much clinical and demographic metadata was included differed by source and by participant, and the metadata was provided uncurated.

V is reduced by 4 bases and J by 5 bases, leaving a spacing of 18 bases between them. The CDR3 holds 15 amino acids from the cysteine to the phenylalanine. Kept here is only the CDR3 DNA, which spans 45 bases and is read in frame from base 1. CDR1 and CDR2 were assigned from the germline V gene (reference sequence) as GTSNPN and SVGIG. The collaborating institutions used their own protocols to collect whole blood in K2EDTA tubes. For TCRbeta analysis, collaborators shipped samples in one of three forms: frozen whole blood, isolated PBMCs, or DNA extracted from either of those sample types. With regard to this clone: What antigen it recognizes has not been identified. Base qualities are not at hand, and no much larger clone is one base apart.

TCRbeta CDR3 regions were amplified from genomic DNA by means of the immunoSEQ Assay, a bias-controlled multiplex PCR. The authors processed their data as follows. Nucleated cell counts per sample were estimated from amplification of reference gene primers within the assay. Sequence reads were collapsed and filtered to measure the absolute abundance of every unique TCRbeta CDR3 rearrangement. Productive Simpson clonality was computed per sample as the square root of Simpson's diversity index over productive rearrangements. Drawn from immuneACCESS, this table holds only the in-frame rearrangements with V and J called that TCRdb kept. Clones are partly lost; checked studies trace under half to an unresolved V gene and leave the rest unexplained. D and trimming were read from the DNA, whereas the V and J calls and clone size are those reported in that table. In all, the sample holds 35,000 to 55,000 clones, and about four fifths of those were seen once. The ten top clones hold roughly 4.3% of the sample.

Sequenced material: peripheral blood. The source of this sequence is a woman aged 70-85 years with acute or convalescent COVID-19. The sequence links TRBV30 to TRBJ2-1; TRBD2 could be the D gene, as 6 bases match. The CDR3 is CAWIGGRGGNNEQFF. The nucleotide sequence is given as TGTGCCTGGATTGGAGGGCGCGGCGGCAACAATGAGCAGTTCTTC.